These T cell receptor beta chains were read from a single sample in a study of blood T cells in healthy people across ages. TCRdb fed the 5' RACE reads into MiXCR, producing one record per CDR3 protein. The profile shows about 800,000 distinct CDR3 sequences, more than 20% of them singletons. In addition, the sample was reused for a study of T cells of mothers and their children.

The specimen sequenced was blood. The receptors shown here come from a boy between 10 and 17 years old in good health. CDR3s include the opening cysteine and the closing phenylalanine or tryptophan. A D gene is named only where the DNA matches it firmly. Clone sizes are given selectively: once, few, many, or a class where the clone is expanded.

len: 12; d_gene: -; v_gene: TRBV16; j_gene: TRBJ2-1; abundance: many; CDR3aa: CASSQGGIEQFF; CDR3nt: TGTGCCAGCAGCCAGGGAGGTATTGAGCAGTTCTTC
len: 16; d_gene: TRBD2; v_gene: TRBV27; j_gene: TRBJ2-1; abundance: -; CDR3aa: CASSLSASGNRNEQFF; CDR3nt: TGTGCCAGCAGTTTATCAGCTAGCGGGAACCGCAATGAGCAGTTCTTC
len: 13; d_gene: -; v_gene: TRBV3-1; j_gene: TRBJ2-1; abundance: few; CDR3aa: CASSQDGTVEQFF; CDR3nt: TGTGCCAGCAGCCAAGACGGGACTGTTGAGCAGTTCTTC
len: 15; d_gene: TRBD1; v_gene: TRBV6-1; j_gene: TRBJ1-3; abundance: -; CDR3aa: CASTPQGHSGNTIYF; CDR3nt: TGTGCCAGCACCCCACAGGGGCACTCTGGAAACACCATATATTTT
len: 14; d_gene: TRBD1; v_gene: TRBV4-3; j_gene: TRBJ2-7; abundance: once; CDR3aa: CASSQRGQGSEQYF; CDR3nt: TGCGCCAGCAGCCAACGCGGACAGGGAAGCGAGCAGTACTTC
len: 15; d_gene: TRBD1; v_gene: TRBV28; j_gene: TRBJ2-2; abundance: -; CDR3aa: CASTPTGDNTGELFF; CDR3nt: TGTGCCAGCACCCCTACAGGGGACAACACCGGGGAGCTGTTTTTT
len: 13; d_gene: -; v_gene: TRBV5-1; j_gene: TRBJ2-7; abundance: many; CDR3aa: CASSPGTIYEQYF; CDR3nt: TGCGCCAGCAGCCCCGGGACCATCTACGAGCAGTACTTC
len: 15; d_gene: -; v_gene: TRBV4-1; j_gene: TRBJ2-7; abundance: -; CDR3aa: CASSQRAGTIYEQYF; CDR3nt: TGCGCCAGCAGCCAACGCGCCGGGACAATCTACGAGCAGTACTTC
len: 15; d_gene: TRBD2; v_gene: TRBV9; j_gene: TRBJ2-1; abundance: -; CDR3aa: CASSVAAGGHNEQFF; CDR3nt: TGTGCCAGCAGCGTAGCGGCGGGGGGGCACAATGAGCAGTTCTTC
len: 15; d_gene: -; v_gene: TRBV12-3/TRBV12-4; j_gene: TRBJ2-6; abundance: -; CDR3aa: CASSSQYSGANVLTF; CDR3nt: TGTGCCAGCAGTAGCCAGTACTCTGGGGCCAACGTCCTGACTTTC
len: 15; d_gene: -; v_gene: TRBV4-3; j_gene: TRBJ1-2; abundance: few; CDR3aa: CASSQGYDRNYGYTF; CDR3nt: TGCGCCAGCAGCCAAGGTTACGACAGGAACTATGGCTACACCTTC
len: 16; d_gene: -; v_gene: TRBV3-1; j_gene: TRBJ1-4; abundance: few; CDR3aa: CASLDSRCGTNEKLFF; CDR3nt: TGTGCCAGCCTCGACTCCCGTTGTGGGACTAATGAAAAACTGTTTTTT
len: 13; d_gene: -; v_gene: TRBV6-2/TRBV6-3; j_gene: TRBJ2-2; abundance: -; CDR3aa: CASSYSGTGELFF; CDR3nt: TGTGCCAGCAGTTATTCAGGGACCGGGGAGCTGTTTTTT
len: 14; d_gene: TRBD2; v_gene: TRBV12-3/TRBV12-4; j_gene: TRBJ2-5; abundance: few; CDR3aa: CASSSSSGQETQYF; CDR3nt: TGTGCCAGCAGTTCCTCTAGCGGTCAAGAGACCCAGTACTTC
len: 13; d_gene: -; v_gene: TRBV3-1; j_gene: TRBJ1-2; abundance: -; CDR3aa: CASSQEGGRGYTF; CDR3nt: TGTGCCAGCAGCCAAGAAGGGGGACGGGGCTACACCTTC
len: 15; d_gene: -; v_gene: TRBV28; j_gene: TRBJ2-7; abundance: few; CDR3aa: CASSLGTSAVGEQYF; CDR3nt: TGTGCCAGCAGTTTAGGGACCTCTGCGGTGGGCGAGCAGTACTTC
len: 15; d_gene: -; v_gene: TRBV12-3/TRBV12-4; j_gene: TRBJ1-5; abundance: -; CDR3aa: CASRIGFPSNQPQHF; CDR3nt: TGTGCCAGCAGAATAGGGTTTCCTAGCAATCAGCCCCAGCATTTT
len: 17; d_gene: TRBD1; v_gene: TRBV7-2; j_gene: TRBJ1-1; abundance: few; CDR3aa: CASSLAQGASVDTEAFF; CDR3nt: TGTGCCAGCAGCTTAGCGCAGGGGGCATCGGTGGACACTGAAGCTTTCTTT
len: 13; d_gene: -; v_gene: TRBV5-5; j_gene: TRBJ1-1; abundance: -; CDR3aa: CASSLAGLTEAFF; CDR3nt: TGTGCCAGCAGCTTGGCGGGGTTAACTGAAGCTTTCTTT
len: 12; d_gene: -; v_gene: TRBV20-1; j_gene: TRBJ2-7; abundance: -; CDR3aa: CSARDYTDEQYF; CDR3nt: TGCAGTGCTAGAGATTATACCGACGAGCAGTACTTC
len: 17; d_gene: -; v_gene: TRBV28; j_gene: TRBJ2-7; abundance: -; CDR3aa: CASSIGSPPGALYEQYF; CDR3nt: TGTGCCAGCAGTATTGGCTCTCCTCCGGGAGCGCTCTACGAGCAGTACTTC
len: 14; d_gene: TRBD1; v_gene: TRBV9; j_gene: TRBJ1-2; abundance: -; CDR3aa: CASSAGTGSDGYTF; CDR3nt: TGTGCCAGCAGCGCCGGGACAGGGTCAGATGGCTACACCTTC
len: 14; d_gene: TRBD1; v_gene: TRBV20-1; j_gene: TRBJ1-1; abundance: few; CDR3aa: CSVDRGASGTEAFF; CDR3nt: TGCAGTGTTGACAGGGGCGCGAGCGGCACTGAAGCTTTCTTT
len: 13; d_gene: -; v_gene: TRBV12-3/TRBV12-4; j_gene: TRBJ2-5; abundance: -; CDR3aa: CASSPVSFETQYF; CDR3nt: TGTGCCAGCAGTCCAGTTTCATTTGAGACCCAGTACTTC
len: 14; d_gene: TRBD1; v_gene: TRBV4-3; j_gene: TRBJ1-2; abundance: -; CDR3aa: CASSATGGGYGYTF; CDR3nt: TGCGCCAGCAGCGCAACAGGGGGCGGCTATGGCTACACCTTC
len: 14; d_gene: -; v_gene: TRBV7-2; j_gene: TRBJ1-1; abundance: -; CDR3aa: CASSLQKPNTEAFF; CDR3nt: TGTGCCAGCAGCTTACAGAAACCGAACACTGAAGCTTTCTTT
len: 17; d_gene: -; v_gene: TRBV7-9; j_gene: TRBJ2-2; abundance: -; CDR3aa: CASSLRVGGSGTGELFF; CDR3nt: TGTGCCAGCAGCTTGAGGGTCGGCGGATCGGGCACCGGGGAGCTGTTTTTT
len: 16; d_gene: -; v_gene: TRBV3-1; j_gene: TRBJ2-7; abundance: -; CDR3aa: CASSAPTERYSYEQYF; CDR3nt: TGTGCCAGCAGCGCCCCTACGGAGCGGTACTCCTACGAGCAGTACTTC
len: 12; d_gene: -; v_gene: TRBV29-1; j_gene: TRBJ1-5; abundance: -; CDR3aa: CSAAGLDQPQHF; CDR3nt: TGCAGCGCTGCAGGGTTGGATCAGCCCCAGCATTTT
len: 15; d_gene: TRBD1; v_gene: TRBV5-1; j_gene: TRBJ2-1; abundance: few; CDR3aa: CASSLVGQLYNEQFF; CDR3nt: TGCGCCAGCAGCTTGGTGGGACAGCTCTACAATGAGCAGTTCTTC
len: 17; d_gene: -; v_gene: TRBV7-9; j_gene: TRBJ2-1; abundance: few; CDR3aa: CASSNTRAGANLKEQFF; CDR3nt: TGTGCCAGCAGCAATACCCGGGCGGGGGCCAACCTCAAGGAGCAGTTCTTC
len: 17; d_gene: -; v_gene: TRBV4-3; j_gene: TRBJ2-6; abundance: -; CDR3aa: CASSQDSGGSGANVLTF; CDR3nt: TGCGCCAGCAGCCAAGATTCCGGGGGCTCTGGGGCCAACGTCCTGACTTTC
len: 15; d_gene: -; v_gene: TRBV20-1; j_gene: TRBJ1-3; abundance: -; CDR3aa: CSALPRSRGGNTIYF; CDR3nt: TGCAGTGCCCTCCCGCGGTCTCGGGGAGGAAACACCATATATTTT
len: 11; d_gene: -; v_gene: TRBV29-1; j_gene: TRBJ2-5; abundance: -; CDR3aa: CSGRTQETQYF; CDR3nt: TGCAGCGGACGGACCCAAGAGACCCAGTACTTC
len: 16; d_gene: TRBD2; v_gene: TRBV7-9; j_gene: TRBJ2-5; abundance: -; CDR3aa: CASSSSFREGGETQYF; CDR3nt: TGTGCCAGCAGCTCGAGCTTCCGGGAGGGAGGAGAGACCCAGTACTTC
len: 14; d_gene: TRBD1; v_gene: TRBV14; j_gene: TRBJ2-3; abundance: -; CDR3aa: CASSQGQGKDTQYF; CDR3nt: TGTGCCAGCAGCCAAGGACAGGGAAAAGATACGCAGTATTTT
len: 17; d_gene: TRBD1; v_gene: TRBV6-5; j_gene: TRBJ1-3; abundance: -; CDR3aa: CASSYSRTGNSGNTIYF; CDR3nt: TGTGCCAGCAGTTACTCGAGGACAGGGAATTCTGGAAACACCATATATTTT
len: 14; d_gene: TRBD2; v_gene: TRBV27; j_gene: TRBJ2-2; abundance: -; CDR3aa: CASTRGDNTGELFF; CDR3nt: TGTGCCAGCACTCGGGGGGATAACACCGGGGAGCTGTTTTTT
len: 13; d_gene: -; v_gene: TRBV3-1; j_gene: TRBJ1-1; abundance: few; CDR3aa: CASSHLTTPGAFF; CDR3nt: TGTGCCAGCAGCCACCTAACGACCCCGGGAGCTTTCTTT
len: 15; d_gene: -; v_gene: TRBV5-1; j_gene: TRBJ2-1; abundance: -; CDR3aa: CASSSDRLSGNEQFF; CDR3nt: TGCGCCAGCAGCTCGGACAGATTAAGCGGGAATGAGCAGTTCTTC
len: 14; d_gene: -; v_gene: TRBV5-4; j_gene: TRBJ1-4; abundance: -; CDR3aa: CASSRRSSNEKLFF; CDR3nt: TGTGCCAGCAGCCGTAGGAGCAGCAATGAAAAACTGTTTTTT
len: 15; d_gene: -; v_gene: TRBV12-3/TRBV12-4; j_gene: TRBJ2-7; abundance: -; CDR3aa: CASSYKPARNYEQYF; CDR3nt: TGTGCCAGCAGTTATAAACCGGCTAGGAACTACGAGCAGTACTTC
len: 14; d_gene: -; v_gene: TRBV7-8; j_gene: TRBJ2-1; abundance: few; CDR3aa: CASSLAGSKAEQFF; CDR3nt: TGTGCCAGCAGCTTGGCGGGCTCCAAGGCTGAGCAGTTCTTC
len: 16; d_gene: TRBD2; v_gene: TRBV12-5; j_gene: TRBJ2-1; abundance: -; CDR3aa: CASGNPGTSGNNEQFF; CDR3nt: TGTGCTAGTGGGAACCCCGGGACTAGCGGAAACAATGAGCAGTTCTTC
len: 13; d_gene: -; v_gene: TRBV5-1; j_gene: TRBJ1-6; abundance: few; CDR3aa: CASSLNDNSPLHF; CDR3nt: TGCGCCAGCAGCTTGAATGATAATTCACCCCTCCACTTT
len: 15; d_gene: -; v_gene: TRBV24-1; j_gene: TRBJ1-1; abundance: few; CDR3aa: CATSGDGGANTEAFF; CDR3nt: TGTGCCACCAGTGGCGATGGGGGGGCGAACACTGAAGCTTTCTTT
len: 14; d_gene: TRBD2; v_gene: TRBV7-2; j_gene: TRBJ2-5; abundance: -; CDR3aa: CASSPTGGTETQYF; CDR3nt: TGTGCCAGCAGCCCTACCGGGGGGACGGAGACCCAGTACTTC
len: 13; d_gene: -; v_gene: TRBV5-1; j_gene: TRBJ2-1; abundance: -; CDR3aa: CASSGTTDNEQFF; CDR3nt: TGCGCCAGCAGCGGCACTACAGACAATGAGCAGTTCTTC
len: 12; d_gene: -; v_gene: TRBV5-6; j_gene: TRBJ2-5; abundance: few; CDR3aa: CASSFVGEPGYF; CDR3nt: TGTGCCAGCAGCTTCGTTGGTGAACCTGGGTACTTC
len: 15; d_gene: -; v_gene: TRBV28; j_gene: TRBJ2-1; abundance: -; CDR3aa: CASNPRPLPYNEQFF; CDR3nt: TGTGCCAGCAACCCACGTCCCCTCCCTTACAATGAGCAGTTCTTC
len: 16; d_gene: -; v_gene: TRBV2; j_gene: TRBJ2-5; abundance: few; CDR3aa: CASSLFGPLRGETQYF; CDR3nt: TGTGCCAGCAGCCTGTTTGGGCCACTTCGAGGGGAGACCCAGTACTTC
len: 15; d_gene: TRBD1; v_gene: TRBV28; j_gene: TRBJ1-1; abundance: few; CDR3aa: CASRLGTGGRTEAFF; CDR3nt: TGTGCCAGCAGACTCGGGACAGGGGGCCGGACTGAAGCCTTCTTT
len: 15; d_gene: -; v_gene: TRBV14; j_gene: TRBJ2-3; abundance: -; CDR3aa: CASSQEVGSADTQYF; CDR3nt: TGTGCCAGCAGCCAAGAGGTGGGATCGGCAGATACGCAGTATTTT
len: 18; d_gene: -; v_gene: TRBV7-2; j_gene: TRBJ2-1; abundance: few; CDR3aa: CASSFPGRGASSYNEQFF; CDR3nt: TGTGCCAGCAGCTTCCCGGGCCGGGGGGCGAGCTCCTACAATGAGCAGTTCTTC
len: 16; d_gene: -; v_gene: TRBV7-8; j_gene: TRBJ1-1; abundance: few; CDR3aa: CASSLELGRGNTEAFF; CDR3nt: TGTGCCAGCAGCTTAGAGTTGGGAAGGGGGAACACTGAAGCTTTCTTT
len: 15; d_gene: -; v_gene: TRBV6-2/TRBV6-3; j_gene: TRBJ1-2; abundance: -; CDR3aa: CASSYIPANLYGYTF; CDR3nt: TGTGCCAGCAGTTACATCCCTGCAAACCTCTATGGCTACACCTTC
len: 16; d_gene: TRBD2; v_gene: TRBV9; j_gene: TRBJ2-2; abundance: -; CDR3aa: CASSPTSGGGTGELFF; CDR3nt: TGTGCCAGCAGCCCGACTAGCGGGGGGGGTACCGGGGAGCTGTTTTTT
len: 15; d_gene: TRBD1; v_gene: TRBV5-1; j_gene: TRBJ2-1; abundance: few; CDR3aa: CASSLENPGGNEQFF; CDR3nt: TGCGCCAGCAGCTTAGAAAACCCAGGGGGCAATGAGCAGTTCTTC
len: 16; d_gene: TRBD2; v_gene: TRBV11-2; j_gene: TRBJ2-4; abundance: few; CDR3aa: CASSDGTSGVENIQYF; CDR3nt: TGTGCCAGCAGCGACGGGACTAGCGGGGTCGAAAACATTCAGTACTTC
len: 14; d_gene: -; v_gene: TRBV30; j_gene: TRBJ2-5; abundance: -; CDR3aa: CAWSVDWGQETQYF; CDR3nt: TGTGCCTGGAGTGTAGATTGGGGGCAAGAGACCCAGTACTTC